The 3 T cell receptor beta chains below were found in one sample sequenced in a study of T cell responses to AZD1222 COVID-19 vaccine. Data came from immunoSEQ multiplex PCR; TCRdb stores just in-frame clones and leaves some out. Among about 72,000 clones listed, around 86% were seen once. The sample was peripheral blood, taken on day 0 of AZD1222 vaccination. The receptors originated from an adult in good health.

J is TRBJ2-2 and V is TRBV19; D remains unclear. This CDR3 comprises 12 residues. Germline loops: CDR1 LNHDA, CDR2 SQIVND (reference sequence). Trimming took off 5 bases at V and 4 bases at J, with 5 bases between the two ends. DNA for the CDR3: TGTGCCAGTAGTTTCAGCACCGGGGAGCTGTTTTTT. Translating gives CASSFSTGELFF.

The chain is built from TRBV10-3 and TRBJ2-2; 8 nucleotides align to TRBD1. The CDR3 has 15 amino acids. CDR1 is ENHRY, CDR2 SYGVKD, per germline. Losses at the gene ends were 8 bases for V and 1 base for J; bases not matched to a gene: 6. The CDR3 here is CAIGLGQGNTGELFF. The CDR3 DNA follows: TGTGCCATCGGACTCGGACAGGGGAACACCGGGGAGCTGTTTTTT.

V gene TRBV11-2 combines with J gene TRBJ1-1; D remains ambiguous. Germline V lookup: CDR1 SGHAT, CDR2 FQNNGV. Trimming took off 6 bases at V and 5 bases at J, with 19 bases between the two ends. CDR3 length equals 15 residues. The CDR3 bases are TGTGCCAGCAGTCCACAGACTGGCTTTTCAACTGAAGCTTTCTTT. Protein product: CASSPQTGFSTEAFF.